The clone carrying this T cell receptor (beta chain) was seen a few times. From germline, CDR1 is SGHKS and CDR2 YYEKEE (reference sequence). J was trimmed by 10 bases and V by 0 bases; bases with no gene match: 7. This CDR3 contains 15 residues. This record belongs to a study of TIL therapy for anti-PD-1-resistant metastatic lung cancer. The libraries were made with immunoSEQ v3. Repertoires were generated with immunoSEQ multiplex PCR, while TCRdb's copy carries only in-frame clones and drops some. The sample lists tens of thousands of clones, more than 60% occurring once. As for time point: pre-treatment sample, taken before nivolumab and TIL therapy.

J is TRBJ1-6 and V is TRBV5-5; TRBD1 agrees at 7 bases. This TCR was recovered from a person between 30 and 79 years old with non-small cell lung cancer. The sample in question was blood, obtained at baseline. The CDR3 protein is CASSLAGGRGSPLHF. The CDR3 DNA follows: TGTGCCAGCAGCTTGGCTGGTGGCAGGGGGTCACCCCTCCACTTT.